This TCR beta chain was identified during a study of T cell responses to AZD1222 COVID-19 vaccine. Findings and caveats of the study: White British ancestry dominated among donors, who included more females, and clonal diversity was possibly underestimated.

Trimming stripped 9 bases from V and 9 bases from J, with 21 bases between. The CDR3 runs to 15 residues. The germline V gene encodes CDR1 MNHEY and CDR2 SMNVEV (reference sequence). A remark on this clone: Its target is not known.

Sequencing used immunoSEQ multiplex PCR; TCRdb keeps in-frame clones, though not all of them. The top ten clones hold less than 3.5% of a sample with about 93,000 clones, around 92% of them seen once. The specimen was peripheral blood, collected on day 0 of MenACWY control vaccination. This clonotype originated in an adult in good health. The rearrangement links TRBV27 to TRBJ1-6; perhaps TRBD1 as D (6 bases). The DNA of the CDR3 is TGTGCCAGGAAACTCAAACAGGGAGGAAGTTCACCCCTCCACTTT. Amino acid sequence: CARKLKQGGSSPLHF.